A selection of T cell receptor beta chains follows, all from one sample in a study of cytomegalovirus exposure and HLA in healthy donors. This table comes from immunoSEQ multiplex PCR, and its TCRdb copy is limited to in-frame clones, with some not included. Of 55,000 to 80,000 clones in the sample, 85% to 95% are singletons; the top ten hold around 7%. Sequenced sample: PBMCs. These receptor sequences come from a woman under 30 in good health and CMV-seropositive. Both conserved end residues are trimmed from each CDR3. Expanded clones are given a class, and other clones once, few, many or no size at all.

clone_size: NA
v_call: TRBV7-9
j_call: TRBJ2-4
cdr3_aa: ASSSAGWEAKNIQY

clone_size: NA
v_call: TRBV7-2
j_call: TRBJ2-1
cdr3_aa: ASSSGFRSGSYNEQF

clone_size: NA
v_call: TRBV6-5
j_call: TRBJ1-2
cdr3_aa: ASSYSRTGAPYGYT

clone_size: NA
v_call: TRBV27
j_call: TRBJ2-1
cdr3_aa: ASSLRLGHNEQF

clone_size: NA
v_call: TRBV6-1
j_call: TRBJ2-7
cdr3_aa: ASGDYSYEQY

clone_size: NA
v_call: TRBV28
j_call: TRBJ1-3
cdr3_aa: ASSLWSGGGNTIY

clone_size: NA
v_call: TRBV2
j_call: TRBJ1-1
cdr3_aa: ASSGDRVTEAF

clone_size: NA
v_call: TRBV5-4
j_call: TRBJ1-1
cdr3_aa: ASSPRWSRWDTEAF

clone_size: NA
v_call: TRBV4-2
j_call: TRBJ2-4
cdr3_aa: ASSQEGIAGGHLQLAKNIQY

clone_size: once
v_call: TRBV10-1
j_call: TRBJ2-5
cdr3_aa: ASSDSSETQY

clone_size: NA
v_call: TRBV18
j_call: TRBJ1-1
cdr3_aa: ASSPSVAIEAF

clone_size: NA
v_call: TRBV28
j_call: TRBJ2-1
cdr3_aa: ASTDLGGAQGEQF

clone_size: NA
v_call: TRBV29-1
j_call: TRBJ1-2
cdr3_aa: SAPVGGKNYYGYT